These T cell receptor beta chains were read from a single sample in a study of regulatory T cells in long-lasting Graves disease. TCRdb processed the multiplex PCR reads anew with MiXCR; each CDR3 protein has one entry. The table shows 600,000 to 850,000 distinct CDR3 sequences, with about 32% occurring only once. Sample: peripheral blood mononuclear cells (PBMCs), taken when the disease was refractory, from a patient treated with antithyroid drugs. All receptors come from a female donor with Graves disease. The CDR3 runs from the conserved cysteine through the conserved F or W. D genes are given only for firm matches. The size field is filled for only some rows; it gives once, few, many or a size class.

j_call v_call clone_size d_call cdr3_aa cdr3_nt
TRBJ2-7 TRBV11-2 - TRBD2 CASSSRLAGVAQYF TGTGCCAGCAGCTCCCGACTAGCGGGAGTTGCGCAGTACTTC
TRBJ1-4 TRBV2 - TRBD1 CASLPGTVNEKLFF TGTGCCAGTCTACCCGGGACAGTTAATGAAAAACTGTTTTTT
TRBJ1-3 TRBV7-3 - TRBD1 CASSLSPGQPGNTIYF TGTGCCAGCAGCTTAAGCCCGGGACAGCCTGGAAACACCATATATTTT
TRBJ1-2 TRBV29-1 - - CSVDSPGRPNYGYTF TGCAGCGTTGATTCCCCGGGACGGCCTAACTATGGCTACACCTTC
TRBJ2-7 TRBV15 - TRBD1 CATSSPPGQGYEQYF TGTGCCACCAGCAGCCCACCGGGACAGGGATACGAGCAGTACTTC
TRBJ1-5 TRBV6-1 - - CASANAQGSGIQPQHF TGTGCCAGCGCGAACGCACAGGGTAGCGGAATTCAGCCCCAGCATTTT
TRBJ1-2 TRBV10-1 - - CASSDHTGQVAWDYGYTF TGCGCCAGCAGTGACCACACAGGTCAGGTTGCCTGGGACTATGGCTACACCTTC
TRBJ1-2 TRBV29-1 few TRBD1 CSAVGGGDRNYGYTF TGCAGCGCCGTTGGAGGGGGCGATAGGAACTATGGCTACACCTTC
TRBJ1-2 TRBV7-9 - - CASSAREGGHYGYTF TGTGCCAGCAGCGCGAGGGAGGGGGGTCACTATGGCTACACCTTC
TRBJ1-3 TRBV9 - - CASAGGAAPGNTIYF TGTGCCAGCGCGGGGGGCGCAGCCCCTGGAAACACCATATATTTT
TRBJ1-4 TRBV19 few - CASSIPGQEKLFF TGTGCCAGTAGTATCCCGGGGCAAGAAAAACTGTTTTTT
TRBJ2-7 TRBV29-1 few - CSVVADSLNEQYF TGCAGCGTTGTGGCGGACAGCTTGAACGAGCAGTACTTC
TRBJ2-6 TRBV7-9 - - CASRPPFPGANVLTF TGTGCCAGCAGGCCACCGTTCCCTGGGGCCAACGTCCTGACTTTC
TRBJ1-3 TRBV29-1 few - CSVEDWAGNTIYF TGCAGCGTTGAAGACTGGGCTGGAAACACCATATATTTT
TRBJ2-7 TRBV27 - TRBD1 CASSLTKTGGYEQYF TGTGCCAGCAGTTTAACAAAGACAGGGGGGTACGAGCAGTACTTC
TRBJ2-1 TRBV12-3/TRBV12-4 - - CASSYRSEFPYNEQFF TGTGCCAGCAGTTACCGGAGCGAGTTCCCCTACAATGAGCAGTTCTTC
TRBJ1-3 TRBV12-3/TRBV12-4 few - CASNPRVSAGNTIYF TGTGCCAGCAACCCCAGGGTCTCGGCTGGAAACACCATATATTTT
TRBJ2-2 TRBV5-1 few TRBD1 CASSLGAGQGPTGELFF TGCGCCAGCAGCTTGGGGGCGGGACAGGGCCCCACCGGGGAGCTGTTTTTT
TRBJ2-5 TRBV25-1 - TRBD2 CASSDWGGQETQYF TGTGCCAGCAGTGATTGGGGAGGGCAAGAGACCCAGTACTTC
TRBJ1-1 TRBV6-1 many - CASSRPGHSNTEAFF TGTGCCAGCAGTAGACCGGGACACTCGAACACTGAAGCTTTCTTT
TRBJ2-7 TRBV11-2 many TRBD1 CASSQGGDEQYF TGTGCCAGCAGCCAAGGGGGCGACGAGCAGTACTTC
TRBJ2-5 TRBV12-3/TRBV12-4 many TRBD2 CASSWTSGETQYF TGTGCCAGCAGTTGGACTAGCGGGGAGACCCAGTACTTC
TRBJ2-5 TRBV5-5 - TRBD1 CASSLEGGEKTQYF TGTGCCAGCAGCTTGGAAGGGGGCGAAAAGACCCAGTACTTC